The present T cell receptor (beta chain) was sequenced within a study of blood T cells in healthy people across ages. Study as a whole: Template switching picked up about one barcoded beta molecule for each two T cells.

The second PCR ran about 6 to 12 cycles with a sample-barcoded 5' primer and J-beta primers. TCRdb redid the calling of the 5' RACE reads with MiXCR, one entry per CDR3 protein. Found here are around 1,600,000 distinct CDR3 sequences, around 40% of them singletons; the top ten hold 4%. This clonotype was seen a few times. Its cognate antigen is unknown. Trimming shortened V by 1 base and J by 7 bases, and 4 bases separated the two germline ends. This CDR3 region has 12 residues. CDR1 and CDR2 (germline): SGHTA, FQGNSA. Study-level findings and limits: With age, beta diversity per million T cells declined roughly linearly, significantly by about 37.

What was sequenced was blood. The source is a woman under 30 in good health. This chain links TRBV7-2 with TRBJ2-2; no clear D gene. The DNA for the CDR3 is TGTGCCAGCAGCTTAGAAAACGGGGAGCTGTTTTTT. Translating it yields CASSLENGELFF.